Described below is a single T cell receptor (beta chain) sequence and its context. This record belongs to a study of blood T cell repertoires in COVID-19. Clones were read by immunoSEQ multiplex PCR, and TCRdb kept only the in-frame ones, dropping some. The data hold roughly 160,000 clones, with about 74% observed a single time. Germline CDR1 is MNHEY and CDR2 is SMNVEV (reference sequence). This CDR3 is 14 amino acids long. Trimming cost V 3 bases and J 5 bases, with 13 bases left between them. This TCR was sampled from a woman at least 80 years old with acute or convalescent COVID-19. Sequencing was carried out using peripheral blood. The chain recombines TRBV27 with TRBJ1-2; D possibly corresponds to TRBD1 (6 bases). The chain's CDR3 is CASSLTRQAYGYTF. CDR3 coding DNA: TGTGCCAGCAGTTTGACGCGACAGGCTTATGGCTACACCTTC.